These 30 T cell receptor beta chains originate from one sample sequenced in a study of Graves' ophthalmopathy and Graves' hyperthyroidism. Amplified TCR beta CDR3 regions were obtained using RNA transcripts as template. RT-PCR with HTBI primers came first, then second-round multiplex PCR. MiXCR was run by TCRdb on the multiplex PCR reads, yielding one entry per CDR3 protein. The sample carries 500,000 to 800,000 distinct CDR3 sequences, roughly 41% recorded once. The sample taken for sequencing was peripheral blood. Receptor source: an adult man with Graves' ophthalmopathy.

The CDR3 DNA follows: TGTGCCACCAATGACAGGGTATCTCAGCCCCAGCATTTT. Amino acid sequence: CATNDRVSQPQHF. The J gene is TRBJ1-5, the V gene TRBV15; 7 nucleotides align to TRBD1. V trimming: 7 bases; J trimming: 6 bases; junction bases outside the gene matches: 6. CDR3 length equals 13 residues. Germline V gives CDR1 LNHNV, CDR2 YYDKDF (reference sequence).

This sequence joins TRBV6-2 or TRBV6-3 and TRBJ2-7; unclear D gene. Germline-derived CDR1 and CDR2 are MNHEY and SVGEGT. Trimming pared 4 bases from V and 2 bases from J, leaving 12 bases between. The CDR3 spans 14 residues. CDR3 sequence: CASSFLGRPYEQYF. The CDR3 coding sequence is TGTGCCAGCAGTTTCCTGGGCCGCCCCTACGAGCAGTACTTC.

CDR3 sequence reads: CASAKGQGAYTQYF. Here the CDR3 DNA reads TGTGCCAGCGCCAAGGGACAGGGGGCATATACGCAGTATTTT. The J gene is TRBJ2-3, the V gene TRBV2; TRBD1 agrees at 12 bases. J was trimmed by 7 bases and V by 8 bases; bases with no gene match: 7. Germline CDR1 is SNHLY and CDR2 is FYNNEI. CDR3 size: 14 residues.

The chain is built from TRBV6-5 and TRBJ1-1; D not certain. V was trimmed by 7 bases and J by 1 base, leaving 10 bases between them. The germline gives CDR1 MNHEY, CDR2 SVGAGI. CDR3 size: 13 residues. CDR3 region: CASNIGPNTEAFF. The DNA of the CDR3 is TGTGCCAGCAATATCGGACCGAACACTGAAGCTTTCTTT.

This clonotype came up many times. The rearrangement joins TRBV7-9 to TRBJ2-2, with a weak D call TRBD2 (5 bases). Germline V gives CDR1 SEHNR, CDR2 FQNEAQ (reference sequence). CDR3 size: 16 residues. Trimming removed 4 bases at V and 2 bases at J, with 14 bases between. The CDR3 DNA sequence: TGTGCCAGCAGCTCAATTACTAGTATAAACACCGGGGAGCTGTTTTTT. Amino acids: CASSSITSINTGELFF.

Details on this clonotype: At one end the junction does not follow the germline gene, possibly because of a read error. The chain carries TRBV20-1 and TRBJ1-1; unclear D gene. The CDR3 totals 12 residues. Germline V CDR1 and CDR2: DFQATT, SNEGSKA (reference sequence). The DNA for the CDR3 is TGTGCTTGCTCTTCAGGGAACACTGAAGCTTTCTTT. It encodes CACSSGNTEAFF.

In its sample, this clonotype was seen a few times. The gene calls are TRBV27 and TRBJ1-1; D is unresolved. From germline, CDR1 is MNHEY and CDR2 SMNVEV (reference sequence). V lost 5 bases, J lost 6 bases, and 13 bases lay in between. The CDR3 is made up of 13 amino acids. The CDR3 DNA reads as TGTGCCAGCAGTCCGCGGGGAGGGCCTGAAGCTTTCTTT. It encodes CASSPRGGPEAFF.

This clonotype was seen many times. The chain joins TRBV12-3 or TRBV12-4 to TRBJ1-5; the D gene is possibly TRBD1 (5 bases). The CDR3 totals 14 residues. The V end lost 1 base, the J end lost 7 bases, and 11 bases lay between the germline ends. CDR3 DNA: TGTGCCAGCAGTTTAGACAGGCGGGGACAGCCCCAGCATTTT. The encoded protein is CASSLDRRGQPQHF.

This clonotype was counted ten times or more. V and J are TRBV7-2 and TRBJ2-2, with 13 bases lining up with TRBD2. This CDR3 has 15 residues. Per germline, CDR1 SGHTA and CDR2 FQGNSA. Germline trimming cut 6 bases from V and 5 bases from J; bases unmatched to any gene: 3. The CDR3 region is CASRPLAGGTGELFF. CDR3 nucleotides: TGTGCCAGCAGACCACTAGCGGGAGGGACCGGGGAGCTGTTTTTT.

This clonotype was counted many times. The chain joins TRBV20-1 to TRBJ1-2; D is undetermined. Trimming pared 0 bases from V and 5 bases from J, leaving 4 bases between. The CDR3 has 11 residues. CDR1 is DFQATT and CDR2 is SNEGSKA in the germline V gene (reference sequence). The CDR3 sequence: CSARDLYGYTF. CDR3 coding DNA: TGCAGTGCTAGAGATCTGTATGGCTACACCTTC.

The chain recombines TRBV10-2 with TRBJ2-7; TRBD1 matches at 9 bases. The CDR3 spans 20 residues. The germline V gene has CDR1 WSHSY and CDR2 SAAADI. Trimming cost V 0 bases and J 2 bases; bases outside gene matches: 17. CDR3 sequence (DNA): TGCGCCAGCAGTGAGTCGGGTAGTAAGCAGCGGGGACAGGGAACCTACGAGCAGTACTTC. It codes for CASSESGSKQRGQGTYEQYF.

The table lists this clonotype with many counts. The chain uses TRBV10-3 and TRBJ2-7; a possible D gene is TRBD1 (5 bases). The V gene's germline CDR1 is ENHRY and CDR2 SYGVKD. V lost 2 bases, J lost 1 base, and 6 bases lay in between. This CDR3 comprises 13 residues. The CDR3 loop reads CAISETGSYEQYF. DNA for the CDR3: TGTGCCATCAGTGAGACAGGTTCCTACGAGCAGTACTTC.

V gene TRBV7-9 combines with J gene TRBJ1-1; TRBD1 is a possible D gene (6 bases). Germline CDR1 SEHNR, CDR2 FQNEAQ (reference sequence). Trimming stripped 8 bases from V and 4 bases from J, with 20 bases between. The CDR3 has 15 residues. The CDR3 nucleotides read TGTGCCAGCTCACCACAACAGGGTCGGGGCACTGAAGCTTTCTTT. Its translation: CASSPQQGRGTEAFF.

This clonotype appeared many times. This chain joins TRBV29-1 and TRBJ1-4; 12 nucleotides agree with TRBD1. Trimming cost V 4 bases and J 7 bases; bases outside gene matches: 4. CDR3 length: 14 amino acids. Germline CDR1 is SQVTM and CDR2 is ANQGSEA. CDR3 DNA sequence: TGCAGCGTTGGGGGACAGGGGGCAGGTGAAAAACTGTTTTTT. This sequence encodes CSVGGQGAGEKLFF. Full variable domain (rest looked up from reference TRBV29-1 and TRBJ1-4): SAVISQKPSRDICQRGTSLTIQCQVDSQVTMMFWYRQQPGQSLTLIATANQGSEATYESGFVIDKFPISRPNLTFSTLTVSNMSPEDSSIYLCSVGGQGAGEKLFFGSGTQLSVL.

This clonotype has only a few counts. The CDR3 DNA is TGTGCCAGCTCACCCCGTTGGGAGAACACTGAAGCTTTCTTT. It is translated as CASSPRWENTEAFF. The gene calls are TRBV18 and TRBJ1-1, with D unclear. V was trimmed by 3 bases and J by 1 base, leaving 9 bases between them. Germline V lookup: CDR1 KGHSH, CDR2 LQKENI. This CDR3 spans 14 amino acids. Supplemented by reference TRBV18 and TRBJ1-1, the full variable domain reads NAGVMQNPRHLVRRRGQEARLRCSPMKGHSHVYWYRQLPEEGLKFMVYLQKENIIDESGMPKERFSAEFPKEGPSILRIQQVVRGDSAAYFCASSPRWENTEAFFGQGTRLTVV.

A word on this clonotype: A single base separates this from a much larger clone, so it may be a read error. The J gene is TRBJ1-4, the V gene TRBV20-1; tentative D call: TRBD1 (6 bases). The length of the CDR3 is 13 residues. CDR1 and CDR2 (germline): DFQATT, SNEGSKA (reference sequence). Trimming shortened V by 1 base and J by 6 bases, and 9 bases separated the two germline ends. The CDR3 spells CSARGAGDEKLFF. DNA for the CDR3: TGCAGTGCTAGAGGGGCAGGGGATGAAAAACTGTTTTTT.

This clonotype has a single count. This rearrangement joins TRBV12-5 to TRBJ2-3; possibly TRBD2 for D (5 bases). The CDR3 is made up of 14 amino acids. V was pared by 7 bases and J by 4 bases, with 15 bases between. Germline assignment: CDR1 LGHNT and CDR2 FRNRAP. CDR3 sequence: CASVPPSGADTQYF. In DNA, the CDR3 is TGTGCTAGTGTCCCACCCTCCGGGGCAGATACGCAGTATTTT.

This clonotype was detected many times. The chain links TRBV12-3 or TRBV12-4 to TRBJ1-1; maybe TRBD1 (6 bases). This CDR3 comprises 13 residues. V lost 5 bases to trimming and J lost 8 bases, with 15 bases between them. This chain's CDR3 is CASSRQGTSEAFF. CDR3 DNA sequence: TGTGCCAGCAGTCGTCAAGGGACATCCGAAGCTTTCTTT.

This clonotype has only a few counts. The CDR3 loop reads CASGLANRAGQPQHF. Here the CDR3 DNA reads TGTGCTAGTGGTTTGGCGAACAGGGCCGGGCAGCCCCAGCATTTT. The rearrangement joins TRBV12-5 to TRBJ1-5, with D maybe TRBD1 (6 bases). Trimming took 1 base from V and 7 from J, leaving 14 bases between them. Per germline, CDR1 LGHNT and CDR2 FRNRAP. This CDR3 has 15 residues.

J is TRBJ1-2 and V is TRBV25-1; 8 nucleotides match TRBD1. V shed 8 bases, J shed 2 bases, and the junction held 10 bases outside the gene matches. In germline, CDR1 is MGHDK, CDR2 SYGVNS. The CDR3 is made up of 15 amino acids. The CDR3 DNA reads TGTGCCAGCTCCATCCGGCGGGACAGGAACTATGGCTACACCTTC. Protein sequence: CASSIRRDRNYGYTF.

CDR3 region: CASSPLMGLAGADTQYF. The CDR3 DNA follows: TGCGCCAGCAGCCCACTGATGGGACTAGCGGGAGCAGATACGCAGTATTTT. V is TRBV4-1 and J is TRBJ2-3; 14 nucleotides line up with TRBD2. V shed 4 bases and J 4 bases; nucleotides not matched to a gene: 7. CDR1 MGHRA and CDR2 YSYEKL come from the germline V gene. The CDR3 has 17 amino acids.

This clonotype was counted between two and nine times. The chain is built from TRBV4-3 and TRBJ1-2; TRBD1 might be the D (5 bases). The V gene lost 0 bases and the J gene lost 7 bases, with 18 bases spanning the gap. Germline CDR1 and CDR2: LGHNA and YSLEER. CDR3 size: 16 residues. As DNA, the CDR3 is TGCGCCAGCAGCCAAGATTATGGCAGGGCGGTAGGTGGCTACACCTTC. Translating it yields CASSQDYGRAVGGYTF.

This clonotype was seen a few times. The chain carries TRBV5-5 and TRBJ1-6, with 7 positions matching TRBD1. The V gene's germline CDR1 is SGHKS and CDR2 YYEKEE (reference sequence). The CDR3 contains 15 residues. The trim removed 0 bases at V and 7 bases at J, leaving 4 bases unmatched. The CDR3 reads CASSLEGGKNSPLHF. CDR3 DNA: TGTGCCAGCAGCTTGGAAGGGGGCAAGAATTCACCCCTCCACTTT.

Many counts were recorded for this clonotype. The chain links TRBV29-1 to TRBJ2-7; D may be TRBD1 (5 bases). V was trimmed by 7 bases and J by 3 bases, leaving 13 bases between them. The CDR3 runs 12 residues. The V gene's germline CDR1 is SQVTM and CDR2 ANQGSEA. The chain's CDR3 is CSASTANYEQYF. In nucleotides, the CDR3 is TGCAGCGCTTCGACAGCTAACTACGAGCAGTACTTC.

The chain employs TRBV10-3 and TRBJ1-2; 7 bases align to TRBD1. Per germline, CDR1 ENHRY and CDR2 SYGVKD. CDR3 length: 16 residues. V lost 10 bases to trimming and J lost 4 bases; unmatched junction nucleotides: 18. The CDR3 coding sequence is TGTGCCAGCAGGCGAGACGAGACAGGGAGGACCTATGGCTACACCTTC. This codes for CASRRDETGRTYGYTF.

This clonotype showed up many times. Written as DNA, the CDR3 is TGCGCCAGCAAGGGACAGGACACAGATACGCAGTATTTT. Translating gives CASKGQDTDTQYF. This rearrangement joins TRBV10-2 to TRBJ2-3, with TRBD1 matching 8 bases. The CDR3 consists of 13 residues. Germline-derived CDR1 and CDR2 are WSHSY and SAAADI. J gave up 2 bases and V 7 bases, and 2 bases lay outside the gene matches.

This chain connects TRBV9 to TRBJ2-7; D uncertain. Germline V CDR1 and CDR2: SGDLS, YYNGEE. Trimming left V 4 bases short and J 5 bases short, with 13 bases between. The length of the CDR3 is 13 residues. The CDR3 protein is CASSQDNRHEQYF. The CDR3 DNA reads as TGTGCCAGCAGCCAAGATAATCGTCACGAGCAGTACTTC.

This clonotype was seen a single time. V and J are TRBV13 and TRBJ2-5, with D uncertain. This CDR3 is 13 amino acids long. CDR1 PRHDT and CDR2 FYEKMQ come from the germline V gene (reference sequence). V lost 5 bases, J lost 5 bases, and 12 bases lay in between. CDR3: CASSISAFETQYF. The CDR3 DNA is TGTGCCAGCAGCATAAGCGCCTTCGAGACCCAGTACTTC.

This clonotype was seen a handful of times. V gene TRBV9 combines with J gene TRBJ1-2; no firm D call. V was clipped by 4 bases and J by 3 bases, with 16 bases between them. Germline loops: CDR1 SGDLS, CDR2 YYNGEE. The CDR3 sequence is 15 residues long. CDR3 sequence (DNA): TGTGCCAGCAGCCAAGCCGGGAAAGAGGACTATGGCTACACCTTC. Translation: CASSQAGKEDYGYTF.

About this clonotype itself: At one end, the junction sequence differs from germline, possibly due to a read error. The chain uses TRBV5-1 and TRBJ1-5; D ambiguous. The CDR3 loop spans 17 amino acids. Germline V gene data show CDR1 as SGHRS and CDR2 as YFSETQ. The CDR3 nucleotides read TGTGCCAGCAGCTTGTGGACGGCGAGTTATAGCAATCAGCTCCAGCATTTT. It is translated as CASSLWTASYSNQLQHF.